This TCR beta chain derives from a study of cytomegalovirus exposure and HLA in healthy donors (dated by TCRdb to 2016 to 2017). General notes on the study: In an earlier analysis of under 600 of the donors, 250 to 300 Gb of sequence data and 100 million or so unique TCR beta sequences from roughly 180 million T cells were reported. Approximately 300 gigabases of sequencing data and tens of millions of unique TCR sequences made up an early release that covered 500 to 700 HLA-typed donors. The genetic ancestry cluster associated with self-reported Caucasian donors included over 80% of the roughly 380 genotyped donors. The study aimed to test whether cataloging public T cell receptors could reveal signatures of past pathogen exposure. The study profiled the T cell repertoires of under 850 subjects by immunosequencing and related them to cytomegalovirus serostatus. A separate validation cohort of roughly 130 different subjects was used in addition to the roughly 670-subject first cohort. High-throughput TCR immunosequencing, statistical association of individual TCRs with disease status, and machine learning were combined to predict cytomegalovirus infection status. A later analysis re-analyzed previously published TCR beta repertoires from roughly 600 donors and added high-resolution HLA genotyping to study TCR occurrence patterns. The later analysis used no new phenotypic data to find candidate immune exposures, relying instead on TCR beta sequences and their occurrence across donors. An earlier analysis of around 540 of the donors applied high-throughput TCR beta sequencing to assess whether each TCR beta V gene segment acted as functional or pseudogenic. Donor age, sex, ethnicity and CMV serostatus were collected together with the repertoire data. Genome-wide SNP genotypes for about 60% of the roughly 670 donors were used in a later genetic analysis, which treated that subset as a discovery cohort. Every repertoire in the discovery cohort had been generated on one and the same sequencing platform. Class I and class II HLA loci were covered by the typing at four-digit resolution. The number of typed donors differed by locus: about 629-640 for A, B, C, DRB1 and DQB1; 522 for DQA1; 606 for DPA1; and roughly 450 for DPB1. Because of strong linkage in the cohort, roughly five DR-DQ haplotypes were treated as single units for association and clustering. Among several hundred genotyped donors of the cohort, an average of approximately 240,000 unique TCR beta nucleotide sequences was sequenced per donor, of which about 19% were non-productive. Beyond this particular receptor, the publication reports: Approximately 18 rarely observed V segments, including chromosome 9 orphons, were excluded from the earlier analysis of approximately 600 of the donors because counts were too low. The study gave a list of 150 to 200 TCR beta chains associated with cytomegalovirus. According to a later analysis, parvovirus B19, influenza, CMV and Epstein-Barr virus appeared linked to several top co-occurrence clusters. In a later analysis, HLA-associated TCR beta chains were found to be more clonally expanded and to have lower generation probabilities than equally common non-associated chains. A later analysis found that TCR association rates varied across HLA loci, with DRB1 alleles showing the most associated TCRs and HLA-C alleles the fewest. A group of highly shared sequence variants was considered likely to be a technical artifact of the sequencing pipeline. A further reported finding was that TCR beta sequences accurately predicted the HLA-A and HLA-B alleles for most subjects in the first cohort. Correlated functional status among segregating V segments might be attributable to linkage disequilibrium, but an unknown experimental factor could not be ruled out. Three of the identified cytomegalovirus-associated TCR beta chains were confirmed in vitro to be specific for cytomegalovirus antigens. Compared with the roughly 700-donor mean, donors in an Asian-associated ancestry cluster had fewer N-insertions in productive TCRs, according to a later genetic analysis. At a false discovery rate of 0.05, a later analysis linked 16,951 TCR beta sequences to specific HLA alleles. The authors suggested that the approach could potentially be generalized to other disease states and immunological phenotypes. Cytomegalovirus status was reported to be diagnosed by the classifier with high specificity and sensitivity in both the original and validation cohorts. Because HLA typing was unavailable for some donors at each locus, only the typed subset was used in association tests. Presence/absence analyses assumed roughly uniform sequencing depth across donors, an assumption that may not hold. Most TCR sequences were seen in very few donors, while some public TCRs were found in many individuals. Most CMV-associated TCR beta chains appeared to be HLA-restricted in a later analysis, and the HLA associations seemed to be driven largely by CMV exposure. In an earlier analysis of roughly 560 of the donors, most TCR beta V segments were observed in productive rearrangements about 90% or about 30% of the time, broadly matching IMGT annotations. In a later genetic analysis, a missense DCLRE1C variant was associated with V-gene and J-gene trimming of TCR beta chains, and the association was replicated in an independent cohort. Immune exposure information for the cohort was limited to CMV serostatus. Assigning TCR associations to individual alleles was difficult when HLA alleles, especially DR and DQ, strongly co-occurred. In this cohort, only TCR beta chains were sequenced, and detectable features were limited by the absence of alpha or paired-chain data.

As for this clone: Its antigen specificity is not known. No much larger clonotype is one base removed from it; base qualities were not supplied.

The library relied on the immunoSEQ multiplex PCR assay. The multiplex PCR relied on a mix of 60 forward primers for TCR Vbeta segments and 13 reverse primers for TCR Jbeta segments. Amplification of the CDR3 region of rearranged TCR beta genes was performed with a multiplex PCR assay on genomic DNA. The amplified TCR beta libraries were sequenced on the Illumina HiSeq System as 87-base-pair reads. In the paper's pipeline: Across the 640 or so repertoires, a later analysis counted 80 million or so unique TCR beta chains, around 10 million of which were shared by at least two donors. Raw reads were error-corrected and collapsed into unique sequences with a nearest-neighbor algorithm that merged closely related sequences to remove PCR and sequencing errors. Alignment of CDR3 sequences to IMGT reference sequences was used to assign V, D and J gene segments. For a sequence to be retained, at least a six-nucleotide match to both a V gene segment and a J gene segment was required. A rearrangement counted as productive if the CDR3 had no stop codons and remained in frame with V and J, and every other rearrangement counted as non-productive. CDR3 was defined according to IMGT convention as the region running from the second conserved V-encoded cysteine to the conserved J-encoded phenylalanine. In an earlier analysis of just under 600 of the donors, sequences lacking an unambiguous match to a single V gene segment were excluded. In an earlier analysis of 587 of the donors, V segments were called functional above 56.7% productive rearrangements and were called segregating when the between-donor standard deviation exceeded 5%. To diagnose cytomegalovirus status from the catalog of TCR beta chain sequences, a statistical classification framework was built. A later analysis assigned V and J genes by comparing TCR nucleotide sequences with IMGT/GENE-DB human TR gene sequences. In a later analysis, CDR3 sequences and most-parsimonious VDJ recombination scenarios were assigned using the TCRdist pipeline. In a later analysis, each TCR beta chain was defined by its CDR3 amino acid sequence together with its V-gene family, and reads lacking a unique V-gene family were excluded. To address suspected cross-contamination and a sequencing artifact, a later analysis removed around 590 highly shared, low-generation-probability nucleotide sequences. A later analysis calculated a clonal expansion index for each public chain from normalized within-repertoire ranks of inferred template counts. Generation probabilities in a later analysis came from a VDJ recombination model fitted to out-of-frame rearrangements, and those results were checked against IGoR. In a later analysis, TCR-TCR, TCR-HLA and TCR-CMV co-occurrence was scored with hypergeometric tests, and a repertoire-size bias correction was applied to TCR pairs. A later analysis estimated false discovery rates by permuting HLA or CMV assignments 20 times. In a later analysis, co-occurring TCRs were grouped using DBSCAN, and TCRdist sequence similarity was added for clustering within HLA-allele-positive subsets. Repertoires with fewer than 30,000 or more than 120,000 public chains were left out of co-occurrence clustering, as were about five repertoires with anomalous nucleotide sharing. TCRdb limited this immuneACCESS table to in-frame rearrangements with V and J called. A share of clones is missing; checked studies link under half to unresolved V genes, and the rest is unexplained. Clone size and V and J calls were adopted from that table, with D and trimming inferred from the DNA. For this sample there are more than 140,000 clones; roughly four fifths appear just once. The ten largest clones add up to 1.9% of the sample.

The cohort comprised 670 or so healthy bone marrow donors. At the time of sampling, every cohort member was nominally healthy, though immune exposures that went unrecorded were likely present. The donor tested CMV seronegative, placing the donor among the 350 to 400 seronegative members of the cohort. A peripheral blood sample was collected from each donor, and TCR beta sequencing was performed on peripheral blood mononuclear cells. Genomic DNA extraction from the blood cell samples was performed with the Qiagen DNeasy Blood Extraction Kit. The clonotype comes from a woman aged 40-49 years in good health and CMV-seronegative. The sequenced sample was PBMCs.

This receptor carries the CDR3 CASSSGQAIYNEQFF. The DNA is TGTGCCAGTAGTTCAGGACAGGCGATTTACAATGAGCAGTTCTTC. This chain is built from TRBV19 and TRBJ2-1; TRBD1 matches 7 bases in the middle. The CDR3 runs 15 amino acids, cysteine and phenylalanine included. Only the CDR3 part of the read is kept: 45 bases, read in frame from the first base. Unmatched junction bases come to 8, with V trimmed by 5 bases and J by 4 bases. The germline V gene encodes CDR1 LNHDA and CDR2 SQIVND (reference sequence).